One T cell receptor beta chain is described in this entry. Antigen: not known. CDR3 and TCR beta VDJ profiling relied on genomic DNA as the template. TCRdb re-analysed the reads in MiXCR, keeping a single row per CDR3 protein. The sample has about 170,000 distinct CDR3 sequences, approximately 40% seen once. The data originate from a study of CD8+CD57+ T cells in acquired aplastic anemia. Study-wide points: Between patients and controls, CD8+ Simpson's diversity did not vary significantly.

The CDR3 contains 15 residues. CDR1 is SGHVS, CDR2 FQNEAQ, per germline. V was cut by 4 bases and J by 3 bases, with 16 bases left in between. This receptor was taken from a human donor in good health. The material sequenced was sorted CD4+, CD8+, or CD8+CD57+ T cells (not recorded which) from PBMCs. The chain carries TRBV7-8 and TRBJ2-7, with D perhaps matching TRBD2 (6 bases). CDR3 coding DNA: TGTGCCAGCAGCTACCGTAGCGGCCCTTACTACGAGCAGTACTTC. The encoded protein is CASSYRSGPYYEQYF.